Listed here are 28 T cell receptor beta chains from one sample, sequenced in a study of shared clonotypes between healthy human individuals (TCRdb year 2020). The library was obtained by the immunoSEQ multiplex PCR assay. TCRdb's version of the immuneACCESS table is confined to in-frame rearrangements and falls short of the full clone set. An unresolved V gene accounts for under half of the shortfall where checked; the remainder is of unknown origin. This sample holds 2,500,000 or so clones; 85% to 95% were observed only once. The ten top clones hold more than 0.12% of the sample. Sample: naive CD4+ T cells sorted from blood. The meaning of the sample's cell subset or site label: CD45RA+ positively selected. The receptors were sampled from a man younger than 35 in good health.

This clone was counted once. In DNA, the CDR3 is TGCGCCAGCAGCTTGGAAGCGCTGGGGGCCAACGTCCTGACTTTC. Protein sequence: CASSLEALGANVLTF. This rearrangement joins TRBV5-1 to TRBJ2-6; D is undetermined. Between the trimmed V and J ends, which lost 0 bases and 4 bases, there was a span of 8 bases. The V gene's germline CDR1 is SGHRS and CDR2 YFSETQ. CDR3 length equals 15 residues.

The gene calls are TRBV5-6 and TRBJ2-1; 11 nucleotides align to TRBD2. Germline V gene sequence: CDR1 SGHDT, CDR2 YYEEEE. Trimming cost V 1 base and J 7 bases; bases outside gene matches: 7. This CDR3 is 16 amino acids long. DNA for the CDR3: TGTGCCAGCAGCTTGACTTTAGCGGGAGGGGTGAATGAGCAGTTCTTC. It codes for CASSLTLAGGVNEQFF.

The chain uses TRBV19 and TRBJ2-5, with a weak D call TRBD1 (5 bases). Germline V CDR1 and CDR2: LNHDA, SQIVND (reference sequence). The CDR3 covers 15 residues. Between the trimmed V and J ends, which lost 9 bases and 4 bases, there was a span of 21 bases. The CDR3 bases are TGTGCCAGCAGAATGCAGGGAATCGCCCCAGAGACCCAGTACTTC. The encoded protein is CASRMQGIAPETQYF. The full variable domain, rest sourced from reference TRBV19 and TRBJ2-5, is DGGITQSPKYLFRKEGQNVTLSCEQNLNHDAMYWYRQDPGQGLRLIYYSQIVNDFQKGDIAEGYSVSREKKESFPLTVTSAQKNPTAFYLCASRMQGIAPETQYFGPGTRLLVL.

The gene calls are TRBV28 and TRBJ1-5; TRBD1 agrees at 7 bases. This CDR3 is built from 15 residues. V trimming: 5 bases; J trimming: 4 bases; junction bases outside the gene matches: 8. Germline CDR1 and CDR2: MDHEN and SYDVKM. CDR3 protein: CASSTGDSLNQPQHF. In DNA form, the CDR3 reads TGTGCCAGCAGTACGGGGGACAGTTTAAATCAGCCCCAGCATTTT.

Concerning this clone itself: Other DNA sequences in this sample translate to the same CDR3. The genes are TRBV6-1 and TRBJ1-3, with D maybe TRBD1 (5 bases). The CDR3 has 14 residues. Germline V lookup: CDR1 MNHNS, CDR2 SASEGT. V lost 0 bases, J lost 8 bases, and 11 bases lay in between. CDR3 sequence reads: CASSEALRGDTIYF. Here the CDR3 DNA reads TGTGCCAGCAGTGAAGCCCTACGAGGGGACACCATATATTTT.

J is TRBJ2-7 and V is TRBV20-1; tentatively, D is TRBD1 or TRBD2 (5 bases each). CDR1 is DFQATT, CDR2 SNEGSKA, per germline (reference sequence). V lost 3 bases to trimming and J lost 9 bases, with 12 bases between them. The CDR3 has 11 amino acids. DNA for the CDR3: TGCAGTGCTAGGCCCTTTGGGGGGCAGTACTTC. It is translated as CSARPFGGQYF.

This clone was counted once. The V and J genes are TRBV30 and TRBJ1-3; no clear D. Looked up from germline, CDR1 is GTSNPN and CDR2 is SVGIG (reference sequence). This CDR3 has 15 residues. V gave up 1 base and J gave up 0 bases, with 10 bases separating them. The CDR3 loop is CAWSAIARSGNTIYF. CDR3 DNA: TGTGCCTGGAGTGCCATCGCCCGCTCTGGAAACACCATATATTTT.

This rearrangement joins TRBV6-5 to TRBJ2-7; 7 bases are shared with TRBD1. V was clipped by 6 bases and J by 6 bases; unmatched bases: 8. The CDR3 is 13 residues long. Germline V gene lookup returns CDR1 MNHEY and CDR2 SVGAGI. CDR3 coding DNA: TGTGCCAGCAGCCGTGGACAGGTCGGCGAGCAGTACTTC. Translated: CASSRGQVGEQYF.

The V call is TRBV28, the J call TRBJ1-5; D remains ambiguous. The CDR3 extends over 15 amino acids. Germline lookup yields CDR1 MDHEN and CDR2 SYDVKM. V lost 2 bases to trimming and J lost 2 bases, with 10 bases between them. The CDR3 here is CASSLVEDGNQPQHF. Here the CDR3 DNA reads TGTGCCAGCAGTTTAGTTGAGGACGGCAATCAGCCCCAGCATTTT.

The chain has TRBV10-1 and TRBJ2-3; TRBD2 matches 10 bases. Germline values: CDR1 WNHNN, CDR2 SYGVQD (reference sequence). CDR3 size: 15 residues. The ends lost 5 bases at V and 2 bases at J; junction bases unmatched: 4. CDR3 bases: TGCGCCAGCAGTTGGACTAGCGGAACCACAGATACGCAGTATTTT. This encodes CASSWTSGTTDTQYF.

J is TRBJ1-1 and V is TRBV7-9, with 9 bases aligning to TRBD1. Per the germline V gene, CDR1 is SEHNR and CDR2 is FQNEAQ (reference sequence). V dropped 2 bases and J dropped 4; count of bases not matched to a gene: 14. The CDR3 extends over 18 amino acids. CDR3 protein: CASSLSGTGGVGSTEAFF. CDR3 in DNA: TGTGCCAGCAGCTTAAGCGGTACAGGGGGCGTGGGTTCCACTGAAGCTTTCTTT.

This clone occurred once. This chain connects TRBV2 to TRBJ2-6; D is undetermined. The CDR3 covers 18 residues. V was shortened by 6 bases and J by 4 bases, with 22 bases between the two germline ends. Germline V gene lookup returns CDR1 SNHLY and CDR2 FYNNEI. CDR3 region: CASSLPGHLLSGANVLTF. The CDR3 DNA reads TGTGCCAGCAGCCTACCGGGCCACCTACTATCGGGGGCCAACGTCCTGACTTTC.

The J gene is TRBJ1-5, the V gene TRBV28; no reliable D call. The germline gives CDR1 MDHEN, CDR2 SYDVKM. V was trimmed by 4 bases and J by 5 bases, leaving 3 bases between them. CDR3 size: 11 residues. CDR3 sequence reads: CASSSHQPQHF. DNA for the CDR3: TGTGCCAGCAGTTCTCATCAGCCCCAGCATTTT.

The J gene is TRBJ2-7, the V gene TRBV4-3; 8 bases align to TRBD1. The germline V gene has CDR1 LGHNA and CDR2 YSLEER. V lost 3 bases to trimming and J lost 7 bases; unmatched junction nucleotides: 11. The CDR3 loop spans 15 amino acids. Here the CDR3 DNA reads TGCGCCAGCAGCCAGGCGGACAGGGAAGGAGGGGAGCAGTACTTC. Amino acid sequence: CASSQADREGGEQYF.

The CDR3, as DNA: TGCGCCAGCAGTAGGCTAGATGGAGTAGACACAGATACGCAGTATTTT. Translated, it gives CASSRLDGVDTDTQYF. The chain joins TRBV4-1 to TRBJ2-3; D gene uncertain. V was clipped by 6 bases and J by 2 bases, with 18 bases between them. The length of the CDR3 is 16 residues. In germline, CDR1 is MGHRA, CDR2 YSYEKL.

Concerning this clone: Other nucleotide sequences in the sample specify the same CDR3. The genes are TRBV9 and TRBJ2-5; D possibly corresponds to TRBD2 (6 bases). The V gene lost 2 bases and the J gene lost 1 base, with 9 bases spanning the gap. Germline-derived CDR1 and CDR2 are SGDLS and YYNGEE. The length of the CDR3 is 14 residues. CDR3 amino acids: CASSVGTGQETQYF. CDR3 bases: TGTGCCAGCAGCGTGGGGACTGGCCAAGAGACCCAGTACTTC.

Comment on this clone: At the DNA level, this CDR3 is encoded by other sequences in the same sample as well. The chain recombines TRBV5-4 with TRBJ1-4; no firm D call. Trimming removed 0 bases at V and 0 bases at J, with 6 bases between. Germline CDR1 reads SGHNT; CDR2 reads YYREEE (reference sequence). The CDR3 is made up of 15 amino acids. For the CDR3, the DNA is TGTGCCAGCAGCTTGGGCGGAGCAACTAATGAAAAACTGTTTTTT. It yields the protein CASSLGGATNEKLFF.

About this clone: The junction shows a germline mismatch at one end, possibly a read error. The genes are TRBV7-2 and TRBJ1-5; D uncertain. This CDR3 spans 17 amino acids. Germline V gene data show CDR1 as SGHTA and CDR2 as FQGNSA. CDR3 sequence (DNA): TGTGCCAGCAGCGAGGGTTCATTACTACCGGGCAACCAGCCCCAGCATTTT. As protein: CASSEGSLLPGNQPQHF.

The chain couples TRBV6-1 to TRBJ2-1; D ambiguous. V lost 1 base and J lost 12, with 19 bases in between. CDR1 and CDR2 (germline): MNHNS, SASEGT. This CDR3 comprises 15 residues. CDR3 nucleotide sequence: TGTGCCAGCAGTGAAGTCTCCTACTCCGCCTTTGGGCAGTTCTTC. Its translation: CASSEVSYSAFGQFF.

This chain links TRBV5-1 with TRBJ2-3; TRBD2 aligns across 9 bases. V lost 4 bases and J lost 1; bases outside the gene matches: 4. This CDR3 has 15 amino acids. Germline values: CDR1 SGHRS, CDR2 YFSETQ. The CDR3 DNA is TGCGCCAGCAGCAAGTGGACTAGCGGCACAGATACGCAGTATTTT. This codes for CASSKWTSGTDTQYF.

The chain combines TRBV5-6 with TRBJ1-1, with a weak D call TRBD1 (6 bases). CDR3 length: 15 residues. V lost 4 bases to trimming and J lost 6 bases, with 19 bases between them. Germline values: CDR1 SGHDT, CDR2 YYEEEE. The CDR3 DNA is TGTGCCAGCAGCAAAATGAGTGGGGGCAAAGCTGAAGCTTTCTTT. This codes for CASSKMSGGKAEAFF.

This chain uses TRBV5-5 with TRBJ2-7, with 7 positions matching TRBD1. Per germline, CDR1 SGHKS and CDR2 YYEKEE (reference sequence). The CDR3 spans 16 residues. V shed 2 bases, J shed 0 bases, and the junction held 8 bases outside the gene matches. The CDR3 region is CASSFVGQLISYEQYF. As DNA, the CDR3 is TGTGCCAGCAGCTTCGTGGGACAGCTAATCTCCTACGAGCAGTACTTC.

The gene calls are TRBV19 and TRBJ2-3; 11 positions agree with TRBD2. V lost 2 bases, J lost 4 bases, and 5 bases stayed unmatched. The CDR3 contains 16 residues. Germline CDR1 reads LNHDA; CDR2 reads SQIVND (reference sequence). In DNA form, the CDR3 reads TGTGCCAGTAGTATATCTAGCGGGAGGATCTCAGATACGCAGTATTTT. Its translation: CASSISSGRISDTQYF.

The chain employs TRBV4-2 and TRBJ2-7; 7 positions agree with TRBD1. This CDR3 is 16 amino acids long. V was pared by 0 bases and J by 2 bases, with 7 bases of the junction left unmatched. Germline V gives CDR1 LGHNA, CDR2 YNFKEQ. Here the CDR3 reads CASSQDPGDSPYEQYF. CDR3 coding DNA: TGTGCCAGCAGCCAAGACCCCGGGGACAGTCCCTACGAGCAGTACTTC.

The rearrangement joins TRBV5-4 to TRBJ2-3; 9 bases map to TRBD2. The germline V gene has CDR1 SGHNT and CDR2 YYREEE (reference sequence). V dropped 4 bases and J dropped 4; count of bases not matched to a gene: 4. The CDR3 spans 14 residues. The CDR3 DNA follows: TGTGCCAGCAGCGGCGGGAGGGCCCCAGATACGCAGTATTTT. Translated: CASSGGRAPDTQYF.

The CDR3 DNA is TGTGCCAGCAGTTACATTCAGTCTAGCGGGAGGAATGAGCAGTTCTTC. Its translation is CASSYIQSSGRNEQFF. The gene calls are TRBV6-5 and TRBJ2-1, with 11 bases lining up with TRBD2. The CDR3 extends over 16 amino acids. With V trimmed by 2 bases and J by 7 bases, 7 bases remained unmatched. The germline gives CDR1 MNHEY, CDR2 SVGAGI.

The CDR3 nucleotides are TGTGCCAGCTCAGCAGACAGGGGGCGCGCCTATGGCTACACCTTC. Its protein product is CASSADRGRAYGYTF. The J gene is TRBJ1-2, the V gene TRBV18, with 10 bases lining up with TRBD1. The trim removed 5 bases at V and 4 bases at J, leaving 7 bases unmatched. The CDR3 has 15 residues. CDR1 and CDR2 from the germline V gene are KGHSH and LQKENI.

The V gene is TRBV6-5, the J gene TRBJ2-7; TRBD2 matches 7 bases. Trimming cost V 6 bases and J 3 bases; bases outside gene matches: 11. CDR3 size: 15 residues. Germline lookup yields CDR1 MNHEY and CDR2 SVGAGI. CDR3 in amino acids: CASRRRAGTYYEQYF. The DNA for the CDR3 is TGTGCCAGCAGACGCCGAGCGGGAACGTACTACGAGCAGTACTTC.